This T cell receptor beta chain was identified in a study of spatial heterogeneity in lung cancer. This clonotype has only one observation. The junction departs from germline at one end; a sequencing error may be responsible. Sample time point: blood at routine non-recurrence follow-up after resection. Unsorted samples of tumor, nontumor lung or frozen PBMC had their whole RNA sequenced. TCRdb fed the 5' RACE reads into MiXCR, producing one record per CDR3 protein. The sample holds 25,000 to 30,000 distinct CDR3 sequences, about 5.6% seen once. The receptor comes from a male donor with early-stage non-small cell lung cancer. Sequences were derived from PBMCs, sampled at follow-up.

The CDR3 region is CASSLSVNPTDTQYF. CDR3 in DNA: TGCGCCAGCAGTTTATCAGTAAACCCCACAGATACGCAGTATTTT. The V gene is TRBV27, the J gene TRBJ2-3; D is unresolved. CDR3 size: 15 residues. Germline CDR1 MNHEY, CDR2 SMNVEV (reference sequence).